The 14 T cell receptor beta chains below come from one sample, sequenced in a study of CD4+ T cells in melanoma. Measured with immunoSEQ multiplex PCR; TCRdb has only the in-frame clones, and not every one. The table has roughly 10,000 clones, approximately 71% seen once. The specimen sequenced was cells from a culture (not recorded whether cultured in vitro). Every receptor here comes from a human donor with melanoma.

The chain recombines TRBV5-1 with TRBJ2-3, with D possibly being TRBD2 (5 bases). Germline lookup yields CDR1 SGHRS and CDR2 YFSETQ. CDR3 length equals 14 residues. Between the trimmed V and J ends, which lost 4 bases and 2 bases, there was a span of 11 bases. The CDR3 DNA is TGCGCCAGCAGCCCTGGGGAGACCACAGATACGCAGTATTTT. It is translated as CASSPGETTDTQYF.

The chain has TRBV27 and TRBJ2-2; D perhaps matches TRBD2 (6 bases). The CDR3 is 16 amino acids. V was shortened by 1 base and J by 4 bases, with 13 bases between the two germline ends. The germline V gene encodes CDR1 MNHEY and CDR2 SMNVEV (reference sequence). CDR3 nucleotides: TGTGCCAGCAGTTTATACTTGGGGGGAGCCACCGGGGAGCTGTTTTTT. It yields the protein CASSLYLGGATGELFF.

This clone was found a few times. The V call is TRBV30, the J call TRBJ1-6; D is undetermined. The germline V gene encodes CDR1 GTSNPN and CDR2 SVGIG (reference sequence). This CDR3 region has 15 residues. Trimming shortened V by 3 bases and J by 8 bases, and 17 bases separated the two germline ends. CDR3 DNA: TGTGCCTGGAGGGACGACTCTCAGAGGCATTCACCCCTCCACTTT. Translation: CAWRDDSQRHSPLHF.

This chain uses TRBV4-1 with TRBJ2-7, with 11 bases aligning to TRBD2. The germline CDR1 and CDR2 sequences are MGHRA and YSYEKL. CDR3 length equals 15 residues. Trimming cost V 6 bases and J 1 base; bases outside gene matches: 5. CDR3 residues: CASRKIAGGSYEQYF. CDR3 DNA: TGCGCCAGCAGGAAGATAGCGGGGGGGTCCTACGAGCAGTACTTC.

The rearrangement links TRBV19 to TRBJ1-1, with TRBD1 identical over 8 bases. The J segment lost 1 base and the V segment lost 0 bases, leaving 1 base of the junction unmatched. Germline CDR1 and CDR2: LNHDA and SQIVND (reference sequence). There are 15 residues in the CDR3. The CDR3 DNA follows: TGTGCCAGTAGTATAGACGGACAGGGGAACACTGAAGCTTTCTTT. Its translation: CASSIDGQGNTEAFF.

The gene calls are TRBV7-3 and TRBJ2-3; 7 bases are shared with TRBD2. This CDR3 comprises 15 residues. CDR1 is SGHTA, CDR2 FQGTGA, per germline. Trimming took 5 bases from V and 2 from J; bases not matched to a gene: 7. CDR3 sequence (DNA): TGTGCCAGCAGCGATACGGGGGGACCCACAGATACGCAGTATTTT. It yields the protein CASSDTGGPTDTQYF.

The chain employs TRBV11-2 and TRBJ2-2, with a weak D call TRBD1 (5 bases). CDR1 and CDR2 (germline): SGHAT, FQNNGV. Trimming stripped 3 bases from V and 7 bases from J, with 15 bases between. The CDR3 extends over 15 amino acids. The CDR3 reads CASSLIVGVRGELFF. DNA of the CDR3: TGTGCCAGCAGCTTGATCGTAGGGGTACGCGGGGAGCTGTTTTTT.

This clone came up a few times. The chain uses TRBV10-3 and TRBJ1-2, with 7 bases identical to TRBD1. J was trimmed by 4 bases and V by 7 bases; bases with no gene match: 9. The CDR3 is made up of 14 amino acids. From germline, CDR1 is ENHRY and CDR2 SYGVKD. CDR3 protein: CAIKGQPLFYGYTF. The CDR3 DNA is TGTGCCATCAAGGGACAGCCCCTCTTCTATGGCTACACCTTC.

The CDR3 DNA sequence: TGTGCCAGCAGTTATCAGGGTGACTATGGCTACACCTTC. Residues: CASSYQGDYGYTF. V and J are TRBV6-5 and TRBJ1-2, with D possibly being TRBD1 (5 bases). Germline V gene sequence: CDR1 MNHEY, CDR2 SVGAGI. Trimming stripped 3 bases from V and 3 bases from J, with 8 bases between. The CDR3 contains 13 residues.

This clone was seen more than once but under ten times. The V gene is TRBV29-1, the J gene TRBJ2-5; maybe TRBD1 (7 bases). Looked up from germline, CDR1 is SQVTM and CDR2 is ANQGSEA. This CDR3 has 13 residues. V lost 6 bases and J 1 base, leaving 12 bases between the germline ends. In DNA, the CDR3 is TGCAGCGTGGGGGGACAGTTCCAAGAGACCCAGTACTTC. Amino acid sequence: CSVGGQFQETQYF.

The chain recombines TRBV11-3 with TRBJ2-3, with 9 bases matching TRBD1. The germline gives CDR1 SGHNT, CDR2 YENEEA. There are 15 residues in the CDR3. V lost 5 bases, J lost 6 bases, and 9 bases stayed unmatched. The CDR3 loop is CASSNRDRVSDTQYF. DNA of the CDR3: TGTGCCAGCAGCAACCGGGACAGGGTATCCGATACGCAGTATTTT. Based on the CDR3 plus reference TRBV11-3 and TRBJ2-3, the full variable domain is EAGVVQSPRYKIIEKKQPVAFWCNPISGHNTLYWYLQNLGQGPELLIRYENEEAVDDSQLPKDRFSAERLKGVDSTLKIQPAELGDSAVYLCASSNRDRVSDTQYFGPGTRLTVL.

This rearrangement joins TRBV20-1 to TRBJ1-1; D is possibly TRBD1 (6 bases). Germline V gives CDR1 DFQATT, CDR2 SNEGSKA (reference sequence). The CDR3 is 11 residues long. DNA of the CDR3: TGCAGCACGACAGGAACCACTGAAGCTTTCTTT. This encodes CSTTGTTEAFF.

V gene TRBV14 combines with J gene TRBJ2-5; 7 bases agree with TRBD2. The J segment lost 0 bases and the V segment lost 6 bases, leaving 7 bases of the junction unmatched. Germline lookup yields CDR1 SGHDN and CDR2 FVKESK. The CDR3 is 15 amino acids. CDR3 nucleotides: TGTGCCAGCAGTCGGGGCCGGGGGGACCAAGAGACCCAGTACTTC. Its protein product is CASSRGRGDQETQYF.

The chain carries TRBV19 and TRBJ2-7; 8 positions agree with TRBD1. The CDR3 has 14 residues. V lost 6 bases and J lost 5; bases outside the gene matches: 9. Germline loops: CDR1 LNHDA, CDR2 SQIVND (reference sequence). The CDR3 loop reads CASRPRGQGHEQYF. DNA for the CDR3: TGTGCCAGTAGGCCCCGCGGACAGGGCCACGAGCAGTACTTC.